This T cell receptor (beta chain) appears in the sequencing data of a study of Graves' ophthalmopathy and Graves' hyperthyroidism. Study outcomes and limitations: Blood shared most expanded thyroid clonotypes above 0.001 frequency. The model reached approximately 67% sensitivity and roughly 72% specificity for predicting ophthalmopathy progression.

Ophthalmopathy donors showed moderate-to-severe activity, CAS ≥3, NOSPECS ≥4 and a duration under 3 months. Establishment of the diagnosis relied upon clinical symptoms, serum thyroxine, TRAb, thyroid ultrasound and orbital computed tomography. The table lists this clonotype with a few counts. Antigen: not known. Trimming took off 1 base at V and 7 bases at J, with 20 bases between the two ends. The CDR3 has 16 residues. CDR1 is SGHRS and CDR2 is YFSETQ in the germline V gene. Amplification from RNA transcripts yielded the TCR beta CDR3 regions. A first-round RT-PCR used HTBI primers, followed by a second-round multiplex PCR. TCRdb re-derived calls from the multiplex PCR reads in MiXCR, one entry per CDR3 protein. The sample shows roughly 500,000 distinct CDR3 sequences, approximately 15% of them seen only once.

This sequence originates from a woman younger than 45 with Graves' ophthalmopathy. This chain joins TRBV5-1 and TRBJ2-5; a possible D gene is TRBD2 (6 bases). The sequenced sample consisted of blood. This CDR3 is CASSLKHTELAATQYF. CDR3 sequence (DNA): TGCGCCAGCAGCTTGAAGCATACGGAACTAGCCGCGACCCAGTACTTC.